This is a list of T cell receptor beta chains from one sample in a study of blood T cell repertoires in COVID-19. The method was immunoSEQ multiplex PCR; TCRdb's version includes in-frame clones alone and lacks a portion of them. Of about 100,000 clones listed, approximately 83% are singletons. The sequencing sample was made of PBMCs or T cells enriched from blood (not recorded which). Receptors were obtained from a woman between 45 and 65 years old who had recovered from COVID-19. Each CDR3 is given with its conserved first and last residue. Clone size is stated in some rows and not others, as once, few, many or a class when expanded.

size,V,J,CDR3
NA,TRBV11-1,TRBJ2-7,CASSSPGNEQYF
once,TRBV9,TRBJ2-3,CASSPRVVNSDTQYF
NA,TRBV28,TRBJ1-2,CASRSTGYYGYTF
NA,TRBV7-8,TRBJ2-1,CASRPNLGNEQFF
once,TRBV15,TRBJ2-1,CATSIGWERSSYNEQFF
NA,TRBV10-3,TRBJ1-5,CAISQGVIQPQHF
NA,TRBV11-3,TRBJ2-3,CASSLGRNTDTQYF
NA,TRBV28,TRBJ2-3,CATQDSSTDTQYF
NA,TRBV18,TRBJ2-1,CASSPYTGTSGHNEQFF
NA,TRBV5-1,TRBJ2-2,CASSLEGAIVTGELFF
NA,TRBV9,TRBJ1-1,CASSGGFETGPPNTEAFF
NA,TRBV19,TRBJ2-7,CASSFEGGVGYEQYF
NA,TRBV5-4,TRBJ2-3,CASRIVAGGTGTDTQYF
NA,TRBV27,TRBJ2-3,CASRKGLADYTDTQYF
NA,TRBV25-1,TRBJ1-4,CASSEYELRSNEKLFF
NA,TRBV19,TRBJ2-1,CASSTIADPEVNEQFF
NA,TRBV3-1/TRBV3-2,TRBJ1-3,CASSRAPGSGNTIYF
few,TRBV5-6,TRBJ1-1,CASSPDRGSMNTEAFF
NA,TRBV5-6,TRBJ2-5,CASSSYRLAGAQETQYF
NA,TRBV5-1,TRBJ2-7,CASSLAAGGSYEQYF
NA,TRBV30,TRBJ2-7,CAVFSYRSFEWDF
NA,TRBV19,TRBJ2-3,CASSIKGDTDTQYF
NA,TRBV28,TRBJ1-1,CASSTAGSGGTEAFF
NA,TRBV7-9,TRBJ2-2,CASSLPSGGADTGELFF
NA,TRBV5-4,TRBJ1-1,CASSTQRQGSMNTEAFF
NA,TRBV28,TRBJ1-3,CASRGGSGTGGNTIYF
NA,TRBV19,TRBJ1-1,CASSLQENTEAFF
NA,TRBV20-1,TRBJ1-1,CSASVRGLNTEAFF
few,TRBV19,TRBJ1-1,CASSTPLRPTEAFF
NA,TRBV5-1,TRBJ2-3,CASTFGGGTDTQYF
NA,TRBV5-6,TRBJ2-7,CASSPGPSYEQYF
NA,TRBV19,TRBJ1-4,CATTIGTGWDEKLFF
few,TRBV5-8,TRBJ2-2,CASSSNSLAAKNTGELFF
NA,TRBV13,TRBJ1-1,CASSQTGGFTEAFF
NA,TRBV6-5,TRBJ1-2,CASSPGTGGVYGYTF
NA,TRBV30,TRBJ1-5,CAWSQVGSGRNQPQHF
NA,TRBV30,TRBJ2-6,CAWAPGGFGANVLTF
NA,TRBV3-1/TRBV3-2,TRBJ2-2,CASSVGQYTGELFF
NA,TRBV3-1/TRBV3-2,TRBJ2-6,CASSPAGLSGANVLTF
NA,TRBV19,TRBJ2-1,CASSPGGGLDANEQFF
once,TRBV27,TRBJ1-2,CASTPMGGALGYTF
NA,TRBV6-5,TRBJ1-5,CASTPSLGQPQHF
NA,TRBV30,TRBJ2-7,CALRGGRFTYEQYF
NA,TRBV18,TRBJ2-5,CASSTITGETQYF
NA,TRBV3-1/TRBV3-2,TRBJ2-5,CASSQEGPGAGETQYF
NA,TRBV28,TRBJ2-5,CASSFFSGGKQETQYF
NA,TRBV9,TRBJ1-6,CASSPGLSGNSPLHF
NA,TRBV5-1,TRBJ2-1,CASSANYNEQFF
NA,TRBV5-8,TRBJ1-5,CASSLYRGPDQPQHF
many,TRBV25-1,TRBJ2-5,CASSEFKGQQETQYF